This T cell receptor (beta chain) was sequenced during a study of T cell repertoires in cytomegalovirus infection. Looking at the study overall: Both CMV infection and a matching HLA type were indicated by public TCR beta signatures.

The germline gives CDR1 DFQATT, CDR2 SNEGSKA (reference sequence). This CDR3 spans 12 amino acids. General study points: Cumulated frequencies of public TCR beta families served to identify carriers of CMV plus the relevant HLA.

TCRdb independently ran MiXCR on the reads; one entry per CDR3 protein. The sample contains some 680,000 distinct CDR3 sequences, 35% of which appear only once. Concerning this clonotype itself: Its target is unknown.

This TCR was recovered from a human donor in good health (CMV status not recorded). Some clones in this sample may be carry-over from other donors' samples. The gene calls are TRBV20-1 and TRBJ1-1; no definite D call. Sequencing was performed on PBMCs. Here the CDR3 reads CSARKTNTEAFF. CDR3 sequence (DNA): TGCAGCGCTCGGAAGACGAACACTGAAGCTTTCTTT.